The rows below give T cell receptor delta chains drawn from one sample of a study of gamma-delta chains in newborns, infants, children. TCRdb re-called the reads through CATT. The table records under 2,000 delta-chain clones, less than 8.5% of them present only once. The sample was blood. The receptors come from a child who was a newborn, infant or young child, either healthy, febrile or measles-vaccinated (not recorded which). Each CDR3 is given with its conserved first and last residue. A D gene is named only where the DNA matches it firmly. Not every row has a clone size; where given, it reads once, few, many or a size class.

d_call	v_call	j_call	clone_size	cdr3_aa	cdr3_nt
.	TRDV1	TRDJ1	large	CALGEVSRSRCWDDKLIF	TGTGCTCTTGGGGAAGTAAGCCGGTCGAGGTGTTGGGATGATAAACTCATCTTT
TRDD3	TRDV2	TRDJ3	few	CACDTGRGDTWDTRQMFF	TGTGCCTGTGATACGGGAAGGGGGGATACCTGGGACACCCGACAGATGTTTTTC
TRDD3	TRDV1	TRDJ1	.	CALGGPFFATGDKSPYTDKLIF	TGTGCTCTTGGGGGCCCCTTTTTTGCTACGGGGGATAAATCCCCGTACACCGATAAACTCATCTTT
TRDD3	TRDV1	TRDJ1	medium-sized	CALGEPFVLGDTTDKLIF	TGTGCTCTTGGGGAACCGTTCGTACTGGGGGATACCACCGATAAACTCATCTTT
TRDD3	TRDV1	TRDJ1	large	CALGELGFLTTIRTGGYLPNYTDKLIF	TGTGCTCTTGGGGAATTGGGCTTCCTAACCACCATCCGTACTGGGGGATACCTTCCTAATTACACCGATAAACTCATCTTT
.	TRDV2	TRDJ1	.	CACDKVYVPDKLIF	TGTGCCTGTGACAAGGTGTATGTACCCGATAAACTCATCTTT
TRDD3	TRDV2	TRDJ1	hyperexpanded	CACDTGGYTDKLIF	TGTGCCTGTGACACTGGGGGATACACCGATAAACTCATCTTT
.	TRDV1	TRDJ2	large	CALGEFRSGATAQLFF	TGTGCTCTTGGGGAATTCCGGTCTGGGGCTACAGCACAACTCTTCTTT
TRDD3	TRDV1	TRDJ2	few	CALGPKVRNWGMPALTARLFF	TGTGCCCTTGGGCCCAAGGTCCGGAACTGGGGGATGCCTGCTTTGACAGCACGACTCTTCTTT
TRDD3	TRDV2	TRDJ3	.	CACDKRRGDTWDTRQMFF	TGTGCCTGTGACAAAAGACGGGGGGATACCTGGGACACCCGACAGATGTTTTTC
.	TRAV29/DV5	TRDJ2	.	CSVLLCSKRRGWTIFRPTGGYPPRTAQLFF	.
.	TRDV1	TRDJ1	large	CALGEWGSLGDTDKLIF	TGTGCTCTTGGGGAATGGGGGTCCCTTGGGGATACCGATAAACTCATCTTT
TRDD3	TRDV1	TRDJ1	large	CALGVVVLGVLNTDKLIF	TGTGCTCTTGGGGTCGTTGTACTGGGGGTTCTAAACACCGATAAACTCATCTTT
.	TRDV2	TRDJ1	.	CAGDSTEYTEKLIF	TGTGCCGGTGACAGTACTGAGTACACCGAAAAACTCATCTTT
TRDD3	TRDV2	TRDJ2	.	CATWGMPAQLFF	TGTGCCACCTGGGGGATGCCCGCCCAACTCTTCTTT
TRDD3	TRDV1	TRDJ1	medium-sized	CALGRSTLRTDYSTGGYEGLVDKLIF	TGTGCTCTTGGGAGATCTACGTTGCGTACTGATTACTCAACTGGGGGATACGAGGGTCTGGTCGATAAACTCATCTTT
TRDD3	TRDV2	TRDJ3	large	CACDVLGDSSWDTRQMFF	TGTGCCTGTGACGTACTGGGGGATAGCTCCTGGGACACCCGACAGATGTTTTTC
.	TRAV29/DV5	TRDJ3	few	CSVLLCSKRGLGTGSWDTRQMFF	.
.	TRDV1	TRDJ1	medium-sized	CALGAERPLLVVEGGPRGDKLIF	TGTGCTCTTGGGGCTGAACGACCCCTACTCGTGGTTGAGGGAGGGCCTCGGGGCGATAAACTCATCTTT
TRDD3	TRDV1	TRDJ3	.	CALGELRGVLGDTKGSWDTRQMFF	TGTGCTCTTGGGGAACTAAGGGGGGTACTGGGGGATACGAAGGGCTCCTGGGACACCCGACAGATGTTTTTC
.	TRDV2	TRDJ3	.	CACDSGENSWDTPQMFF	TGTGCCTGTGACTCCGGGGAGAACTCCTGGGACACCCCACAAATGTTTTTC
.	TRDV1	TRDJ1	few	CALGELLGPYTDELIF	TGTGCTCTTGGGGAACTGTTGGGGCCGTACACCGATGAACTCATCTTT
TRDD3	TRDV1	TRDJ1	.	CARGARGYEEDKLIF	TGTGCTCGTGGGGCGAGGGGATACGAAGAAGATAAACTCATCTTT
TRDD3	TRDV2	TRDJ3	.	CACDTGAGGYQSWDTRQMFF	TGTGCCTGTGACACCGGGGCTGGGGGATACCAGTCCTGGGACACCCGACAGATGTTTTTC
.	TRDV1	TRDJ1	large	CALGELPPSPRGHTSLYTDKLIF	TGTGCTCTTGGGGAACTCCCCCCTTCCCCCCGGGGTCACACATCCCTTTACACCGATAAACTCATCTTT
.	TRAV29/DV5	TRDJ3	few	CAASALLGGSSWDIRQMFF	TGTGCAGCAAGCGCGTTACTAGGGGGAAGCTCCTGGGACATCCGACAGATGTTTTTC
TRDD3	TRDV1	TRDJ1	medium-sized	CALGDLGGPYSSWGIRTYTDKLIF	TGTGCTCTTGGGGATCTCGGGGGGCCCTACTCTAGTTGGGGGATACGTACGTACACCGATAAACTCATCTTT
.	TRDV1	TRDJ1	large	CALGSDESDKLIF	TGTGCTCTTGGGTCGGACGAGTCCGATAAACTCATCTTT
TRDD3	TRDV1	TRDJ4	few	CALGELGLPVLGETEIRPLIF	TGTGCTCTTGGGGAACTGGGGCTACCCGTACTGGGGGAGACCGAAATCAGACCCCTGATCTTT
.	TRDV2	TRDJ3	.	CACVTGGPSSWDTRQMFF	TGTGCCTGTGTCACAGGGGGCCCTAGCTCCTGGGACACCCGACAGATGTTTTTC
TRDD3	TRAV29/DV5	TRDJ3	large	CAASHWGASSSWDTRQMFF	TGTGCAGCAAGCCACTGGGGGGCCTCATCCTCCTGGGACACCCGACAGATGTTTTTC
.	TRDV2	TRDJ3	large	CACDTVLSWDTRQMFF	TGTGCCTGTGACACCGTATTATCCTGGGACACCCGACAGATGTTTTTC
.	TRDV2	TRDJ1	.	CAGDTPRNTEKLIF	TGTGCCGGTGACACCCCTAGAAACACCGAGAAACTCATCTTT
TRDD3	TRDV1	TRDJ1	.	CASGEGTTGGNTDKLIF	TGTGCTAGTGGGGAAGGAACGACTGGGGGAAACACCGATAAACTCATCTTT
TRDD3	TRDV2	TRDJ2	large	CACAKDPAPEGIHQTAQLFF	TGTGCCTGTGCGAAAGACCCAGCTCCAGAGGGGATACATCAGACAGCACAACTCTTCTTT
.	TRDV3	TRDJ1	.	CAGSGGITDKLIF	TGTGCCGGCTCAGGGGGCATCACCGATAAACTCATCTTT
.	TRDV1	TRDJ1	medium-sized	CALGATYKLIF	TGTGCTCTTGGGGCTACCTATAAACTCATCTTT
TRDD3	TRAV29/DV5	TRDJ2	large	CAASWPSRRTGGLGSLFMTAQLFF	TGTGCAGCAAGTTGGCCTTCCCGCCGTACTGGGGGATTAGGCTCCCTTTTTATGACAGCACAACTCTTCTTT
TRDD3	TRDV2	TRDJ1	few	CARDTSWGKRTDKLIF	TGTGCCCGTGACACCAGCTGGGGGAAAAGGACCGATAAACTCATCTTT
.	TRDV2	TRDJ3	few	CACDTGRGDAWDTRQMFF	TGTGCCTGTGACACCGGAAGGGGGGACGCCTGGGACACCCGACAGATGTTTTTC
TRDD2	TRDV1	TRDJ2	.	CALGAPSYGPAAAQLFF	TGTGCTCTTGGGGCCCCTTCCTACGGCCCAGCGGCAGCACAACTCTTCTTT
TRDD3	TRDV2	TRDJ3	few	CACDPLLGEFSWDTRQMFF	TGTGCCTGTGACCCTTTACTGGGGGAATTCTCCTGGGACACCAGACAGATGTTTTTC
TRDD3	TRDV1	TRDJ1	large	CALGEEKGIPLDKLIF	TGTGCTCTTGGGGAAGAAAAGGGGATACCCCTCGATAAACTCATCTTT
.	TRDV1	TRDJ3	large	CALGISYVLTWDTRQMFF	TGTGCTCTTGGGATCTCCTACGTACTAACCTGGGACACCCGACAGATGTTTTTC